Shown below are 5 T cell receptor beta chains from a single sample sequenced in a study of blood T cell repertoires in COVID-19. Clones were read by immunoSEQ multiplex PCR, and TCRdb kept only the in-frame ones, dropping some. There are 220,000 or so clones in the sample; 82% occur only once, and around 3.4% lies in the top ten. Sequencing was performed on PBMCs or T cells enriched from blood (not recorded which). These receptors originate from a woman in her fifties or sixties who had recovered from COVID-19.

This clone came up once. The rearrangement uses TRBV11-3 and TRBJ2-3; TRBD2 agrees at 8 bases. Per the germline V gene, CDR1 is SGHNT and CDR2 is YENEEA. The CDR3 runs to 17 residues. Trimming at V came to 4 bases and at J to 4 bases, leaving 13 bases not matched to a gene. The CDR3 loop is CASSSKRGIQGADTQYF. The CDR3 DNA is TGTGCCAGCAGCTCAAAGCGGGGGATACAGGGCGCAGATACGCAGTATTTT.

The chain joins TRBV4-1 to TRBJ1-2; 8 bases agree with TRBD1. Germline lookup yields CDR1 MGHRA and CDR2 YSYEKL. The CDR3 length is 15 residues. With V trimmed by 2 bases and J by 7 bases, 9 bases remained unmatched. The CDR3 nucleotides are TGCGCCAGCAGCCAAACCCCCGACAGGGGTGCTGGCTACACCTTC. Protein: CASSQTPDRGAGYTF.

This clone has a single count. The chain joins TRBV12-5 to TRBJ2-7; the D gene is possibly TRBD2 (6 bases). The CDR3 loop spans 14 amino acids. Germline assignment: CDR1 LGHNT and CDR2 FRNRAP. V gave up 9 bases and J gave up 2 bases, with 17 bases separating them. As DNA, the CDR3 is TGTGCTAGCGCCCAGCCCGGGGGTACCTACGAGCAGTACTTC. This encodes CASAQPGGTYEQYF.

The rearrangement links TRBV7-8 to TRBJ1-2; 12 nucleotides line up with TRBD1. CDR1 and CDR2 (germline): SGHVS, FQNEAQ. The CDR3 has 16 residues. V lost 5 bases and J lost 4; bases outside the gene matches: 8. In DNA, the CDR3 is TGTGCCAGCAGCGCCCGGGACAGGGGGCTGGGCTATGGCTACACCTTC. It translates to CASSARDRGLGYGYTF.

CDR3 amino acids: CASSIQGGNYGYTF. The CDR3 nucleotides read TGTGCCAGTAGTATACAGGGTGGGAACTATGGCTACACCTTC. The chain recombines TRBV19 with TRBJ1-2, with D possibly matching TRBD1 (5 bases). This CDR3 has 14 amino acids. V gave up 2 bases and J gave up 2 bases, with 9 bases separating them. CDR1 LNHDA and CDR2 SQIVND come from the germline V gene (reference sequence).